The sequence of this T cell receptor (beta chain) was determined in a study of OX40 agonist ivuxolimab in advanced cancers. Germline V gene sequence: CDR1 SGHTA, CDR2 FQGNSA. This CDR3 has 16 residues. J lost 6 bases, V lost 2 bases, and 7 bases had no gene match. The assay was immunoSEQ multiplex PCR, and TCRdb's table has in-frame clones only and misses some. The profile shows 60,000 to 90,000 clones, 65% to 90% of them singletons. The sequenced sample was CD4+ or CD8+ T cells sorted from blood, obtained in a trial of the OX40 agonist ivuxolimab. The chain links TRBV7-2 to TRBJ1-6, with 7 nucleotides matching TRBD1. The origin of this receptor is an adult with an advanced solid tumor such as melanoma, head and neck, liver or kidney cancer. This CDR3 reads CASSLKVAGGNSPLHF. In nucleotides, the CDR3 is TGTGCCAGCAGCTTAAAGGTGGCAGGGGGTAATTCACCCCTCCACTTT.